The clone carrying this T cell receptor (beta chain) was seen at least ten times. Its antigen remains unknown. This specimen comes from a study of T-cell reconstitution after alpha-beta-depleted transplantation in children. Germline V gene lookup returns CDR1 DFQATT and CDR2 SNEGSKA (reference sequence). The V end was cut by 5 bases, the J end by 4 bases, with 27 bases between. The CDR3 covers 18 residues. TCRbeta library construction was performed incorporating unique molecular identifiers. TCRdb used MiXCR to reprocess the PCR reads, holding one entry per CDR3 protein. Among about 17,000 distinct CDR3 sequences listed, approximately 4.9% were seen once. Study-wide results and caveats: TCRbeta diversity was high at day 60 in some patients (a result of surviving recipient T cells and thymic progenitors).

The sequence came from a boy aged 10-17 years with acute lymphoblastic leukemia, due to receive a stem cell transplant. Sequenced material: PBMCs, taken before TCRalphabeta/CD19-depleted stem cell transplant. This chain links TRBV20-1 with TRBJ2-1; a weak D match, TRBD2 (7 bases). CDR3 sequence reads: CSAPDPWVAGAGYNEQFF. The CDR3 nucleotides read TGCAGTGCTCCCGACCCTTGGGTGGCGGGGGCAGGGTACAATGAGCAGTTCTTC.